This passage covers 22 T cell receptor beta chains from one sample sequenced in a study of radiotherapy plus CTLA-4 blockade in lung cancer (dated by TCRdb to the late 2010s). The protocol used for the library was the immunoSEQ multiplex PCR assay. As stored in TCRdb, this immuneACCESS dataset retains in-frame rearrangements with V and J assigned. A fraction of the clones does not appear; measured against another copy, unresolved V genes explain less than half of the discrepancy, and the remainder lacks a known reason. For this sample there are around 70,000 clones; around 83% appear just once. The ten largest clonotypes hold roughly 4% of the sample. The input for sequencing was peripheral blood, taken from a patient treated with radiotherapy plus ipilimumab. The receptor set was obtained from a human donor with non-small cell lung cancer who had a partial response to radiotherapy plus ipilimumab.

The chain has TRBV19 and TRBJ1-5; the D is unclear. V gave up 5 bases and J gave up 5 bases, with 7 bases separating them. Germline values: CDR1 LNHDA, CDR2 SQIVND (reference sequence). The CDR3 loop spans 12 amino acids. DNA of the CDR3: TGTGCCAGTAGTCCCCGGGATCAGCCCCAGCATTTT. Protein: CASSPRDQPQHF.

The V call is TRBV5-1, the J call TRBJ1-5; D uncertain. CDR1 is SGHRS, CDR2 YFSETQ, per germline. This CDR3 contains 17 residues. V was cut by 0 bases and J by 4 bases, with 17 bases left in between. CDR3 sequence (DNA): TGCGCCAGCAGCTTGGAACCTAACAAGGGCGGGAATCAGCCCCAGCATTTT. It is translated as CASSLEPNKGGNQPQHF.

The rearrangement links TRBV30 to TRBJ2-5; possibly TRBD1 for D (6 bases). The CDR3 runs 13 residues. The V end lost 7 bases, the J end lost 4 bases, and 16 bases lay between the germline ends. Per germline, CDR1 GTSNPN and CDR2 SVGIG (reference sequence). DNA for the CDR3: TGTGCCTCCCAACCGGGACAAAGAGAGACCCAGTACTTC. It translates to CASQPGQRETQYF.

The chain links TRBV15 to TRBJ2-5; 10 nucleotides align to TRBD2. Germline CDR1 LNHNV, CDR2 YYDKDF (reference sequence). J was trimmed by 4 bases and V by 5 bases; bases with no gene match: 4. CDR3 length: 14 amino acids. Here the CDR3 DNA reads TGTGCCACCAGCCAGCGGGAGGGCCTAGAGACCCAGTACTTC. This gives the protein CATSQREGLETQYF.

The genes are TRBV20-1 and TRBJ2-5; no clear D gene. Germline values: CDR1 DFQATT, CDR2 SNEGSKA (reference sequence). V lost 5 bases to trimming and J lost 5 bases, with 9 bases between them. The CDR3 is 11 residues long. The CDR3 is CSAHPRETQYF. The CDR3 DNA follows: TGCAGTGCTCACCCACGGGAGACCCAGTACTTC.

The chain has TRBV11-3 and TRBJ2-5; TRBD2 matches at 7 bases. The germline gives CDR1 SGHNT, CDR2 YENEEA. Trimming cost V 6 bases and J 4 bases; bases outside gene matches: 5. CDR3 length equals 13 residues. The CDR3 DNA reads TGTGCCAGCAGACGCGGGGAGGGAGAGACCCAGTACTTC. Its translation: CASRRGEGETQYF.

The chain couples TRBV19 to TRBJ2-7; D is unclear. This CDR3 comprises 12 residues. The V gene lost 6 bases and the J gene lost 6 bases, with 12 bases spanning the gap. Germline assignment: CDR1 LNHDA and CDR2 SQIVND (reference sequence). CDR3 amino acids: CASSRRSGEQYF. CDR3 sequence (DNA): TGTGCCAGTAGCAGAAGGTCAGGCGAGCAGTACTTC. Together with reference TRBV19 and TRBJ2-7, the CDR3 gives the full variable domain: DGGITQSPKYLFRKEGQNVTLSCEQNLNHDAMYWYRQDPGQGLRLIYYSQIVNDFQKGDIAEGYSVSREKKESFPLTVTSAQKNPTAFYLCASSRRSGEQYFGPGTRLTVT.

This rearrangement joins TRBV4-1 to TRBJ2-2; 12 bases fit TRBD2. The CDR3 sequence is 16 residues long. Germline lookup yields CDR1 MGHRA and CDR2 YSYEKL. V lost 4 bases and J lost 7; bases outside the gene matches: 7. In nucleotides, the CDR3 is TGCGCCAGCAGCCCACGACTAGCGGGAGAGGTCGGGGAGCTGTTTTTT. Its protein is CASSPRLAGEVGELFF.

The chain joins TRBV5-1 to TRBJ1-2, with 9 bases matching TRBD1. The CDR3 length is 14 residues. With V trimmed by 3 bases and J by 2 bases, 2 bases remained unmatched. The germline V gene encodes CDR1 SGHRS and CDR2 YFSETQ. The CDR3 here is CASSSGTGNYGYTF. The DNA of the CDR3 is TGCGCCAGCAGCTCGGGGACAGGGAACTATGGCTACACCTTC.

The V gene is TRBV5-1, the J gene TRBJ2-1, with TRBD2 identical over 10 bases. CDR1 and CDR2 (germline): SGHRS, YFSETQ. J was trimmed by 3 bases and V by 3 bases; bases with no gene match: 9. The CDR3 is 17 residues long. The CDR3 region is CASSSWTSGDLYNEQFF. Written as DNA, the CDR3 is TGCGCCAGCAGCTCGTGGACTAGCGGCGACCTCTACAATGAGCAGTTCTTC.

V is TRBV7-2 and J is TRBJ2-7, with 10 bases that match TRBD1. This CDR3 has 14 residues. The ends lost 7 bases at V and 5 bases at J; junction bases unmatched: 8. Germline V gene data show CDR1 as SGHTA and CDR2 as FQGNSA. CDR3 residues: CASTLGDRGHEQYF. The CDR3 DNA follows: TGTGCCAGCACCCTAGGGGACAGGGGCCACGAGCAGTACTTC.

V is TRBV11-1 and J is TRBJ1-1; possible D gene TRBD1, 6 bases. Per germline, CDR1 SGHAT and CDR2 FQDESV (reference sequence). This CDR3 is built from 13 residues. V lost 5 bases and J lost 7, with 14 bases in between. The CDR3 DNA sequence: TGTGCCAGCAGCCAACCCCCAGGGGTTGAAGCTTTCTTT. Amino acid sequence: CASSQPPGVEAFF.

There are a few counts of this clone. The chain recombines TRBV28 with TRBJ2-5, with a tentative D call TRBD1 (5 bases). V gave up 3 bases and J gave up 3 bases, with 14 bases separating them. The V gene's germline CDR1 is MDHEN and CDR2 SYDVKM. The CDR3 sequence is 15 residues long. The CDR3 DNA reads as TGTGCCAGCAGTTTGGGTGGGGCAGTGAAAGAGACCCAGTACTTC. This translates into CASSLGGAVKETQYF. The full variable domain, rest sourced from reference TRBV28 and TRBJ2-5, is DVKVTQSSRYLVKRTGEKVFLECVQDMDHENMFWYRQDPGLGLRLIYFSYDVKMKEKGDIPEGYSVSREKKERFSLILESASTNQTSMYLCASSLGGAVKETQYFGPGTRLLVL.

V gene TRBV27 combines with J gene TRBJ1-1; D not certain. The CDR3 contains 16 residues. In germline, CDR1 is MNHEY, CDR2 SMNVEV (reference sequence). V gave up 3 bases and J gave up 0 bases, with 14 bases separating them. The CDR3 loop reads CASSLGVGYLNTEAFF. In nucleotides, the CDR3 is TGTGCCAGCAGTTTGGGAGTGGGCTATTTGAACACTGAAGCTTTCTTT.

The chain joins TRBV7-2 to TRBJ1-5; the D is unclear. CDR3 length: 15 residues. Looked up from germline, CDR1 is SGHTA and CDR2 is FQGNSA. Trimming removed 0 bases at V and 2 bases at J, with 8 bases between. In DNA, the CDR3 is TGTGCCAGCAGCTTAGCGATACTTGGCAATCAGCCCCAGCATTTT. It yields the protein CASSLAILGNQPQHF.

Written as DNA, the CDR3 is TGTGCCAGCAGGGAGACTAGTTTTAGCGAGCAGTACTTC. Protein sequence: CASRETSFSEQYF. The J gene is TRBJ2-7, the V gene TRBV2; weak D call: TRBD2 (6 bases). Germline V gene sequence: CDR1 SNHLY, CDR2 FYNNEI. Deletions cut 6 bases from V and 6 bases from J, with 15 bases between. The CDR3 length is 13 residues.

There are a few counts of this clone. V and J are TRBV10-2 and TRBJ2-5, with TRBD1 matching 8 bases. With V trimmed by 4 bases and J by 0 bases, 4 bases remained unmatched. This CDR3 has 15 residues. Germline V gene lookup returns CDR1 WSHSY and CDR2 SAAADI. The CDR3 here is CASSGDRNYQETQYF. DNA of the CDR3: TGCGCCAGCAGTGGGGACAGGAACTACCAAGAGACCCAGTACTTC.

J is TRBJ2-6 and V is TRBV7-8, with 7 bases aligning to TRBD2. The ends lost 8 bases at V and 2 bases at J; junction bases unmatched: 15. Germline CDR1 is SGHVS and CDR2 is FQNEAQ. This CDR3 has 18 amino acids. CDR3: CASPPASGGAAGANVLTF. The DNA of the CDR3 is TGTGCCAGCCCCCCGGCTAGCGGAGGAGCAGCTGGGGCCAACGTCCTGACTTTC.

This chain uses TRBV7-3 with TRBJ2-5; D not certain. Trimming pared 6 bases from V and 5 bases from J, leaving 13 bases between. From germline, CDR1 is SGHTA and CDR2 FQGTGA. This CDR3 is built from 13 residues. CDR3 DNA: TGTGCCAGCAGTAAGGTCGCCGGGGAGACCCAGTACTTC. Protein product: CASSKVAGETQYF.

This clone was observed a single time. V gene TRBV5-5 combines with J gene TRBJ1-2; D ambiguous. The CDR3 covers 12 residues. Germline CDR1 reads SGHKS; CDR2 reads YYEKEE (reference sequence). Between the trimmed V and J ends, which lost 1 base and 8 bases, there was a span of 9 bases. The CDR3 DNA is TGTGCCAGCAGCTTGACACCGGGGGGCTACACCTTC. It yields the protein CASSLTPGGYTF.

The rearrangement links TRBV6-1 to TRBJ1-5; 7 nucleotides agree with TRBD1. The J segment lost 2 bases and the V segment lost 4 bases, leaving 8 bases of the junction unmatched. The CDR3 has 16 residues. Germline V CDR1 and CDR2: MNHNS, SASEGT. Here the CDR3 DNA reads TGTGCCAGCAGTGTAGTTGGACAGGCCGGCAATCAGCCCCAGCATTTT. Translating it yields CASSVVGQAGNQPQHF.

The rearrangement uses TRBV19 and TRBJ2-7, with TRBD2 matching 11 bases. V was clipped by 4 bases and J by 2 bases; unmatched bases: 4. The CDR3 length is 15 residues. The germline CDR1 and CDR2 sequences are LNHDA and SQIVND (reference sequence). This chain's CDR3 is CASSKGLADTYEQYF. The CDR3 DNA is TGTGCCAGTAGTAAGGGACTAGCGGACACCTACGAGCAGTACTTC.